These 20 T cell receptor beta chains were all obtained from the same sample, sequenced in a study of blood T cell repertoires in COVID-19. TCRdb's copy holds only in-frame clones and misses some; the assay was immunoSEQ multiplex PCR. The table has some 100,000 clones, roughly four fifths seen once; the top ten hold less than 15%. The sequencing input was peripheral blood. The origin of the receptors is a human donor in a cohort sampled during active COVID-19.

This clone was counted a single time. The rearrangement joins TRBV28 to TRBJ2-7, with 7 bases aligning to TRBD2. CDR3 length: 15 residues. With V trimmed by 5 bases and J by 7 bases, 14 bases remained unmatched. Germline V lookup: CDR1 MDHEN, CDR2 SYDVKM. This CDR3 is CASSPLGTTPGEQYF. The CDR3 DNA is TGTGCCAGCAGTCCCCTCGGGACTACCCCCGGGGAGCAGTACTTC.

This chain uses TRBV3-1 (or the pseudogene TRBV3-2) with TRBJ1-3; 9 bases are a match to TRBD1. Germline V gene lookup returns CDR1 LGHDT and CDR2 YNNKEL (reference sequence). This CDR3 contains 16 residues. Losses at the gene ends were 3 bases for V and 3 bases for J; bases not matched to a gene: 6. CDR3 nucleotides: TGTGCCAGCAGCCACAACAGGGGGCGAGGTGGAAACACCATATATTTT. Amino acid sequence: CASSHNRGRGGNTIYF.

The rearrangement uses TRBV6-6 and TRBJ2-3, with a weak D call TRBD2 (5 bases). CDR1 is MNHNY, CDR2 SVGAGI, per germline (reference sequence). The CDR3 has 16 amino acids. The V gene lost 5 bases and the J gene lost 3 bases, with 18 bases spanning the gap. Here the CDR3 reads CASSVTGPADTDTQYF. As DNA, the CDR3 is TGTGCCAGCAGTGTTACTGGGCCAGCGGATACAGATACGCAGTATTTT.

The DNA for the CDR3 is TGTGCCAGCAGCGTACATAGAGGGCTTAATTCACCCCTCCACTTT. Translating gives CASSVHRGLNSPLHF. The chain employs TRBV9 and TRBJ1-6, with D uncertain. This CDR3 is 15 amino acids long. Germline CDR1 SGDLS, CDR2 YYNGEE. Trimming removed 1 base at V and 6 bases at J, with 11 bases between.

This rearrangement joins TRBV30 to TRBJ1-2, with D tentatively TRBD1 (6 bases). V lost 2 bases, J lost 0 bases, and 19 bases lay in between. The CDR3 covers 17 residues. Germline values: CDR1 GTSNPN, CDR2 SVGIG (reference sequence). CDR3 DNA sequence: TGTGCCTGGAGTCGGGGAACAGGGAGGGTCCCTAACTATGGCTACACCTTC. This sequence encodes CAWSRGTGRVPNYGYTF.

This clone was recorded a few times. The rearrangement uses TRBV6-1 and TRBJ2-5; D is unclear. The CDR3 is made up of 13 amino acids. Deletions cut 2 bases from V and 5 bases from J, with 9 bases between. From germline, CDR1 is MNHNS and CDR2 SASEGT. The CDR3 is CASSESLAETQYF. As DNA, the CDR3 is TGTGCCAGCAGTGAAAGTTTGGCCGAGACCCAGTACTTC.

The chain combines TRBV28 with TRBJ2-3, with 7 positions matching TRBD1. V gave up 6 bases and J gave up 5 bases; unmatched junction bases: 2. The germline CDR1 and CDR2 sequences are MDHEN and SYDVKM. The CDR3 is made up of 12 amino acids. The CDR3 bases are TGTGCCAGCAGCTGGGACAGAGATACGCAGTATTTT. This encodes CASSWDRDTQYF.

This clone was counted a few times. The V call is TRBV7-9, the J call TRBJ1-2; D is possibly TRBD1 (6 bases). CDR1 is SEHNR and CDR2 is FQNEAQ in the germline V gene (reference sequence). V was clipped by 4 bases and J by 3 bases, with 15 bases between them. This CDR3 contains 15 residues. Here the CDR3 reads CASSSQGWFDYGYTF. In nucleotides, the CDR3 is TGTGCCAGCAGCTCACAGGGATGGTTTGACTATGGCTACACCTTC. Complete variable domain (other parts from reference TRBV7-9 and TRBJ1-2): DTGVSQNPRHKITKRGQNVTFRCDPISEHNRLYWYRQTLGQGPEFLTYFQNEAQLEKSRLLSDRFSAERPKGSFSTLEIQRTEQGDSAMYLCASSSQGWFDYGYTFGSGTRLTVV.

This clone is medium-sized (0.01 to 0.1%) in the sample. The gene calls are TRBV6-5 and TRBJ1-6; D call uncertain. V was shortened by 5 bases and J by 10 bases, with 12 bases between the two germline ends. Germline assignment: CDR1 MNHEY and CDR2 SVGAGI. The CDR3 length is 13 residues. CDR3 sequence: CASSRQQRSPLHF. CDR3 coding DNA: TGTGCCAGCAGTCGCCAACAGAGATCACCCCTCCACTTT.

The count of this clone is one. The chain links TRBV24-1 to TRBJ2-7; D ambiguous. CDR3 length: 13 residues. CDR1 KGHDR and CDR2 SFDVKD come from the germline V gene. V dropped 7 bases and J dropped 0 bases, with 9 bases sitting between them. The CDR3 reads CATSRDNSYEQYF. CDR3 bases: TGTGCCACCAGCCGCGACAACTCCTACGAGCAGTACTTC.

CDR3 bases: TGCGCCAGCAGCGTCAACCCACAGGGAACGAACACCGGGGAGCTGTTTTTT. Protein sequence: CASSVNPQGTNTGELFF. The V call is TRBV5-1, the J call TRBJ2-2; perhaps TRBD1 as D (6 bases). V lost 4 bases and J 0 bases, leaving 16 bases between the germline ends. Germline V lookup: CDR1 SGHRS, CDR2 YFSETQ. This CDR3 region has 17 residues.

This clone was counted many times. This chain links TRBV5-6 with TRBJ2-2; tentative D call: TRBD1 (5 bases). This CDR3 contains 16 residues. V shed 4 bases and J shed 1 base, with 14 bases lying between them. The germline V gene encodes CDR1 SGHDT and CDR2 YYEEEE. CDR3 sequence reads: CASSLGAKLNTGELFF. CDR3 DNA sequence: TGTGCCAGCAGCCTAGGGGCCAAGTTGAACACCGGGGAGCTGTTTTTT. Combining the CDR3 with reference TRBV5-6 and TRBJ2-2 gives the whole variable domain DAGVTQSPTHLIKTRGQQVTLRCSPKSGHDTVSWYQQALGQGPQFIFQYYEEEERQRGNFPDRFSGHQFPNYSSELNVNALLLGDSALYLCASSLGAKLNTGELFFGEGSRLTVL.

The CDR3 DNA follows: TGTGCCTGGAGTACGGACAGTCGAGGGTGGGCTTTCTTT. It yields the protein CAWSTDSRGWAFF. The chain recombines TRBV30 with TRBJ1-1; TRBD1 might be the D (6 bases). The CDR3 contains 13 residues. Germline assignment: CDR1 GTSNPN and CDR2 SVGIG (reference sequence). V was trimmed by 2 bases and J by 11 bases, leaving 18 bases between them.

For the CDR3, the DNA is TGCGCCAGCAGCTTGAACGGTCGCGAAAAACTGTTTTTT. Translating gives CASSLNGREKLFF. The J gene is TRBJ1-4, the V gene TRBV5-1; D call uncertain. This CDR3 is 13 amino acids long. Germline V lookup: CDR1 SGHRS, CDR2 YFSETQ. Trimming pared 1 base from V and 8 bases from J, leaving 9 bases between.

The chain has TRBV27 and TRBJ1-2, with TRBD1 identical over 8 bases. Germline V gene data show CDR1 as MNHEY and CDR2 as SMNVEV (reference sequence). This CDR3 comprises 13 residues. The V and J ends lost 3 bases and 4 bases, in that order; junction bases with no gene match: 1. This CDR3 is CASSFGQGYGYTF. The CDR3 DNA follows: TGTGCCAGCAGTTTCGGACAGGGCTATGGCTACACCTTC.

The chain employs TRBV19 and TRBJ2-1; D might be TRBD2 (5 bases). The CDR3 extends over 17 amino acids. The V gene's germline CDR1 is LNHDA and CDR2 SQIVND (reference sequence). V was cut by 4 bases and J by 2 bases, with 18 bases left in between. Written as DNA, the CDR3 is TGTGCCAGTAGTACCTTCCGGGATTTCAAAGCCTACAATGAGCAGTTCTTC. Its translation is CASSTFRDFKAYNEQFF.

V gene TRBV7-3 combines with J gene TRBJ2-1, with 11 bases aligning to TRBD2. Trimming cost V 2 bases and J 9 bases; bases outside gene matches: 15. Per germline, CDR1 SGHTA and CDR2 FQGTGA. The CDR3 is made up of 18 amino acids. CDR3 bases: TGTGCCAGCAGCTTAGACCCCTTAGCGGGGGGGCCTTCTAGTGAGCAGTTCTTC. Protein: CASSLDPLAGGPSSEQFF.

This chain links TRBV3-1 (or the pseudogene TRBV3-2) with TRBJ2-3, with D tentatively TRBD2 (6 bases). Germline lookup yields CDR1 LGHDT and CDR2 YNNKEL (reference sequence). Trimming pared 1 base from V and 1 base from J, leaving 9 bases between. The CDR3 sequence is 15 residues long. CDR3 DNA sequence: TGTGCCAGCAGCCAAGGGGACTTTTGCACAGATACGCAGTATTTT. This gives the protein CASSQGDFCTDTQYF.

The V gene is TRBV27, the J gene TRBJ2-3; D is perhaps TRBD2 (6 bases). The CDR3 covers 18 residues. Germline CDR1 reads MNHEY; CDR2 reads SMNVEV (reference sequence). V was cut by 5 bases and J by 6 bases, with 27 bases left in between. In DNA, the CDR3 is TGTGCCAGCAGTCTTCGCACTCGGTTGGGGGGTCGGGAGGATACGCAGTATTTT. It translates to CASSLRTRLGGREDTQYF.

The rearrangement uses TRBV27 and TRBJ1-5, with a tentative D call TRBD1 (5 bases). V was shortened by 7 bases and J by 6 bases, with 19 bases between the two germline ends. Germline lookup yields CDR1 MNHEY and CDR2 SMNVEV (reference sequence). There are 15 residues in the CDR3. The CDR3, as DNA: TGTGCCAGCATTATTCTCATCGGGGGGGGTCAGCCCCAGCATTTT. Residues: CASIILIGGGQPQHF.